The rows below give T cell receptor beta chains drawn from one sample of a study of blood T cell repertoires in COVID-19. Sequencing used immunoSEQ multiplex PCR; TCRdb keeps in-frame clones, though not all of them. The data contain 270,000 or so clones, roughly 93% of them singletons. The specimen sequenced was PBMCs or T cells enriched from blood (not recorded which). The receptors were gathered from a woman aged 40 to 55 with acute COVID-19. Both conserved end residues are part of each CDR3. The D gene is left open where the match is weak. Part of the rows lack a size; the others show once, few, many or a class for expanded clones.

length	J	V	D	size	CDR3	DNA
15	TRBJ2-7	TRBV9	TRBD2	once	CASSVGLAGSHEQYF	TGTGCCAGCAGCGTAGGGCTAGCGGGAAGTCACGAGCAGTACTTC
12	TRBJ2-3	TRBV9	-	-	CASSVGVDTQYF	TGTGCCAGCAGCGTAGGAGTCGATACGCAGTATTTT
15	TRBJ2-2	TRBV5-1	-	once	CASSSLAVLTGELFF	TGCGCCAGCAGCTCCTTAGCGGTCCTCACCGGGGAGCTGTTTTTT
15	TRBJ1-1	TRBV2	-	-	CASRGGGGRRTEAFF	TGTGCCAGCAGAGGTGGGGGGGGTAGGAGGACTGAAGCTTTCTTT
15	TRBJ2-3	TRBV15	TRBD1	-	CATSTYRGAPDTQYF	TGTGCCACCAGCACATACAGGGGGGCCCCAGATACGCAGTATTTT
13	TRBJ1-4	TRBV11-3	-	-	CASSLDNNEKLFF	TGTGCCAGCAGCTTAGATAATAATGAAAAACTGTTTTTT
15	TRBJ1-5	TRBV5-8	TRBD1	-	CASSLDRAFNQPQHF	TGTGCCAGCAGCCTGGACAGGGCTTTCAATCAGCCCCAGCATTTT
17	TRBJ2-1	TRBV4-2	TRBD2	once	CASSQESLAGAYNEQFF	TGTGCCAGCAGCCAAGAATCACTAGCGGGAGCCTACAATGAGCAGTTCTTC
15	TRBJ1-2	TRBV14	TRBD1	-	CASRRPGTGSYGYTF	TGTGCCAGCCGACGTCCCGGGACAGGGAGCTATGGCTACACCTTC
12	TRBJ2-1	TRBV9	-	-	CASSAINNEQFF	TGTGCCAGCAGCGCTATTAACAATGAGCAGTTCTTC
16	TRBJ2-7	TRBV4-2	TRBD2	-	CASSAETSGATYEQYF	TGTGCCAGCAGCGCCGAAACTAGCGGGGCCACCTACGAGCAGTACTTC
15	TRBJ2-3	TRBV7-3	TRBD1	-	CASSLQGGGTDTQYF	TGTGCCAGCAGCCTACAGGGGGGCGGCACAGATACGCAGTATTTT
11	TRBJ2-1	TRBV12-3/TRBV12-4	-	-	CASSLDYWQFF	TGTGCCAGCAGTTTAGACTATTGGCAGTTCTTC
17	TRBJ2-7	TRBV5-1	TRBD1	-	CASSLARDSAGPYEQYF	TGCGCCAGCAGCTTGGCTCGGGACAGCGCCGGCCCCTACGAGCAGTACTTC
15	TRBJ2-7	TRBV27	-	-	CASSLNPAGAYEQYF	TGTGCCAGCAGTTTAAATCCGGCGGGGGCTTACGAGCAGTACTTC
14	TRBJ2-2	TRBV5-4	TRBD1	-	CASSYGQGPGELFF	TGTGCCAGCAGCTATGGACAGGGCCCCGGGGAGCTGTTTTTT
13	TRBJ2-3	TRBV12-3/TRBV12-4	-	-	CASRTRALGTQYF	TGTGCCAGCAGGACTAGGGCGCTGGGTACGCAGTATTTT
15	TRBJ1-2	TRBV30	-	-	CAWSVQGRGNYGYTF	TGTGCCTGGAGTGTACAGGGTAGGGGGAACTATGGCTACACCTTC
17	TRBJ1-1	TRBV10-3	-	-	CAISESPGGGKYTEAFF	TGTGCCATCAGTGAGTCCCCGGGCGGGGGTAAGTACACTGAAGCTTTCTTT
10	TRBJ1-1	TRBV20-1	-	-	CSAQNTEAFF	TGCAGTGCCCAAAACACTGAAGCTTTCTTT
13	TRBJ2-2	TRBV12-3/TRBV12-4	-	-	CASSFVLTGELFF	TGTGCCAGCAGTTTTGTATTGACCGGGGAGCTGTTTTTT
16	TRBJ1-1	TRBV2	-	-	CASSVLGQAMNTEAFF	TGTGCCAGCAGTGTTCTTGGGCAGGCCATGAACACTGAAGCTTTCTTT
15	TRBJ2-5	TRBV7-9	TRBD2	-	CASSSWTSGKETQYF	TGTGCCAGCAGCTCATGGACTAGCGGAAAAGAGACCCAGTACTTC
14	TRBJ2-2	TRBV6-1	-	-	CASSERGNTGELFF	TGTGCCAGCAGTGAACGGGGAAACACCGGGGAGCTGTTTTTT
16	TRBJ2-1	TRBV11-2	TRBD1	-	CASSTLRGNTYNEQFF	TGTGCCAGCAGCACCCTCAGGGGGAACACCTACAATGAGCAGTTCTTC
15	TRBJ2-1	TRBV2	-	-	CASTLGGNPYNEQFF	TGTGCCAGCACTCTCGGCGGGAACCCCTACAATGAGCAGTTCTTC
16	TRBJ2-2	TRBV11-3	TRBD2	-	CASSLDGLASNGELFF	TGTGCCAGCAGCTTAGACGGACTAGCGTCTAACGGGGAGCTGTTTTTT
13	TRBJ2-5	TRBV24-1	TRBD2	-	CATSGAGAETQYF	TGTGCCACCAGTGGTGCGGGAGCGGAGACCCAGTACTTC
14	TRBJ1-2	TRBV5-1	-	-	CASSLSSNGYGYTF	TGCGCCAGCAGCTTGTCTTCTAATGGCTATGGCTACACCTTC
15	TRBJ1-3	TRBV7-9	-	-	CASSFSPGNHSAIYF	TGTGCCAGCAGCTTTTCTCCAGGGAACCATTCGGCCATATATTTT
13	TRBJ1-1	TRBV2	TRBD1	-	CASSGQGATEAFF	TGTGCCAGCAGTGGACAGGGTGCCACTGAAGCTTTCTTT
15	TRBJ1-4	TRBV6-1	-	-	CASSEVSGTNEKLFF	TGTGCCAGCAGTGAAGTATCAGGGACTAATGAAAAACTGTTTTTT
18	TRBJ1-4	TRBV28	-	-	CASSNYPGGRYTNEKLFF	TGTGCCAGCAGCAACTACCCCGGGGGTAGATATACTAATGAAAAACTGTTTTTT
14	TRBJ2-7	TRBV7-9	TRBD2	once	CASSLGAAREAQYF	TGTGCCAGCAGCTTAGGGGCTGCGCGGGAGGCGCAGTACTTC
16	TRBJ2-5	TRBV11-2	TRBD2	-	CASSLELAGARETQYF	TGTGCCAGCAGCTTAGAACTAGCGGGGGCTAGAGAGACCCAGTACTTC
16	TRBJ2-5	TRBV3-1/TRBV3-2	TRBD2	-	CASSRRGGRGRETQYF	TGTGCCAGCAGCCGGAGGGGCGGGAGAGGGCGAGAGACCCAGTACTTC
13	TRBJ1-4	TRBV12-3/TRBV12-4	TRBD1	-	CASSPGQGLELFF	TGTGCCAGCAGTCCGGGACAGGGTTTAGAACTGTTTTTT
13	TRBJ1-2	TRBV10-3	-	-	CASSRDKGVWYTF	TGTGCCAGCTCCCGGGACAAGGGAGTTTGGTACACCTTC
14	TRBJ2-1	TRBV7-3	TRBD2	-	CASSPTSGTHEQFF	TGTGCCAGCAGCCCGACTAGCGGGACGCATGAGCAGTTCTTC